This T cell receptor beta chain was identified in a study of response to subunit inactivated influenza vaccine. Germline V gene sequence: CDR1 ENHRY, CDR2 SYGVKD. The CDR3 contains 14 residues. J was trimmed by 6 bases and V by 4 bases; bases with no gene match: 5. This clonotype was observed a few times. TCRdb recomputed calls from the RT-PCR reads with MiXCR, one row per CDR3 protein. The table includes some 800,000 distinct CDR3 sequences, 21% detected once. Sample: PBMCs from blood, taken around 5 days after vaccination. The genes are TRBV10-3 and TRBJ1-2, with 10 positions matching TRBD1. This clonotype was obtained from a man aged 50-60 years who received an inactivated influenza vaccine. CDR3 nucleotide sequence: TGTGCCATCAGTGCGCCGGGACAGGGGAATGGCTACACCTTC. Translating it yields CAISAPGQGNGYTF.